This TCR beta chain originates from a study of type 1 regulatory T cells. As to this clonotype: Its specificity is unknown.

TCRdb reprocessed the reads via MiXCR and lists one record per CDR3 protein. The table has 20,000 to 25,000 distinct CDR3 sequences, roughly 50% seen once. CDR3 length: 16 amino acids. The germline V gene encodes CDR1 SNHLY and CDR2 FYNNEI. With 4 bases removed from V and 6 bases from J, the gap between germline ends came to 16 bases. The specimen sequenced was cultured T cells, either the whole culture or a sorted T cell fraction (not recorded which). The V call is TRBV2, the J call TRBJ1-6; D is unclear. This TCR was recovered from a human donor in good health. CDR3 loop: CASSGENTVLNSPLHF. For the CDR3, the DNA is TGTGCCAGCAGTGGGGAAAACACAGTACTTAATTCACCCCTCCACTTT.